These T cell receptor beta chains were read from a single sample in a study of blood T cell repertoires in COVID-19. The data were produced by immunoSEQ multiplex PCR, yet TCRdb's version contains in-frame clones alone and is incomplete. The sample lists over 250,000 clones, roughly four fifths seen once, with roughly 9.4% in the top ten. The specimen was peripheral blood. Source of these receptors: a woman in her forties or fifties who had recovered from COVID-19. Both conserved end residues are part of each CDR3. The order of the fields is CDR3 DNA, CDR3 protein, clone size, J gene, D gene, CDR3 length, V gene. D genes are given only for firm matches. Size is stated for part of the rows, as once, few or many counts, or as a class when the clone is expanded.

TGTGCCACCAGTGATTTTGGACAGACTGAAGCTTTCTTT | CATSDFGQTEAFF | few | TRBJ1-1 | - | 13 | TRBV24-1
TGCAGCGTTGGGGACTTCAAATCCTACGAGCAGTACTTC | CSVGDFKSYEQYF | once | TRBJ2-7 | - | 13 | TRBV29-1
TGTGCCAGCAGCGCAATTCTTAGCGGGAGCGCCTACAATGAGCAGTTCTTC | CASSAILSGSAYNEQFF | - | TRBJ2-1 | TRBD2 | 17 | TRBV7-6
TGTGCCAGCAGCGCGCGGGGGGGCCGGTCAGATACGCAGTATTTT | CASSARGGRSDTQYF | - | TRBJ2-3 | TRBD2 | 15 | TRBV9
TGCAGCGTTGGGGGACAGGGTGACTACACCTTC | CSVGGQGDYTF | - | TRBJ1-2 | TRBD1 | 11 | TRBV29-1
TGTGCCAGCAGCTTCTCTAGCGGGGCTGACAATGAGCAGTTCTTC | CASSFSSGADNEQFF | - | TRBJ2-1 | TRBD2 | 15 | TRBV5-5
TGTGCCAGCAGCTCTCCTGGAGGGGGCGACTATGGCTACACCTTC | CASSSPGGGDYGYTF | - | TRBJ1-2 | TRBD1 | 15 | TRBV5-4
TGTGCCAGCAGCGATTTGGACTTCACAGATACGCAGTATTTT | CASSDLDFTDTQYF | - | TRBJ2-3 | - | 14 | TRBV6-2/TRBV6-3
TGTGCCACCAGTGATTTCCGCCAGACAGGGAGCTCCTACAATGAGCAGTTCTTC | CATSDFRQTGSSYNEQFF | - | TRBJ2-1 | TRBD1 | 18 | TRBV24-1
TGCGCCAGCAGCTTAGCGGGGCTTAACAATGAGCAGTTCTTC | CASSLAGLNNEQFF | once | TRBJ2-1 | TRBD2 | 14 | TRBV5-1
TGTGCCAGCACCTTAGCGGGAGGGCCGAGGGAGCAGTACTTC | CASTLAGGPREQYF | - | TRBJ2-7 | TRBD2 | 14 | TRBV7-2
TGTGCCAGCAGCCCGTCCCGAGCGGGTTACAATGAGCAGTTCTTC | CASSPSRAGYNEQFF | - | TRBJ2-1 | - | 15 | TRBV28
TGTGCCAGCAGCTTAGACGGGTACGAGCAGTACTTC | CASSLDGYEQYF | - | TRBJ2-7 | - | 12 | TRBV11-3
TGCGCCAGCAGCTTGGGCCAGGCGGGGACTGGAAACACCATATATTTT | CASSLGQAGTGNTIYF | - | TRBJ1-3 | - | 16 | TRBV5-1
TGTGCCAGCAGCAAACGCCTGGGGGGACAGGGAAAGCATAATTCACCCCTCCACTTT | CASSKRLGGQGKHNSPLHF | - | TRBJ1-6 | - | 19 | TRBV21-1
TGTGCCACCAGTGATTCCAAGCGGGGGGGCTACGAGCAGTACTTC | CATSDSKRGGYEQYF | - | TRBJ2-7 | TRBD2 | 15 | TRBV24-1